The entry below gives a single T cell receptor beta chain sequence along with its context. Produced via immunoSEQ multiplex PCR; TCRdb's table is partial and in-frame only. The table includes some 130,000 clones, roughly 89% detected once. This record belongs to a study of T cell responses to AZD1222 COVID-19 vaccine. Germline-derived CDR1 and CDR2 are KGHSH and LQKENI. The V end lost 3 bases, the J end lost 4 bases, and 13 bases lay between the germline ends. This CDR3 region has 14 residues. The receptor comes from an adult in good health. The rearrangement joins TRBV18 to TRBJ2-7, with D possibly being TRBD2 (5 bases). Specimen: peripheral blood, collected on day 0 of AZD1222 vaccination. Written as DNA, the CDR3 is TGTGCCAGCTCACCCTCCACGGGGTGGTACGAGCAGTACTTC. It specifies CASSPSTGWYEQYF. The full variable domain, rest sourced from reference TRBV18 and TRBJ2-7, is NAGVMQNPRHLVRRRGQEARLRCSPMKGHSHVYWYRQLPEEGLKFMVYLQKENIIDESGMPKERFSAEFPKEGPSILRIQQVVRGDSAAYFCASSPSTGWYEQYFGPGTRLTVT.